This T cell receptor (beta chain) comes out of a study of TIL therapy for anti-PD-1-resistant metastatic lung cancer. Whole-study context: Patients then received nivolumab; progressors got lymphodepletion, TIL and IL-2.

The time point here: pre-treatment sample, taken before nivolumab and TIL therapy. The immunoSEQ assay was v3. Libraries were prepared by immunoSEQ multiplex PCR; TCRdb keeps only in-frame clonotypes and omits some of them. The repertoire includes tens of thousands of clones, roughly 91% of them detected once, and approximately 2.4% sits in the top ten. The ends were cut back, 2 bases at V and 3 bases at J, with 13 bases in the middle. The CDR3 is 15 amino acids. The V gene's germline CDR1 is SGHRS and CDR2 YFSETQ. The receptor comes from a person aged 25 to 79 with non-small cell lung cancer. This specimen was blood, taken at baseline. This chain connects TRBV5-1 to TRBJ2-3, with D perhaps given as TRBD1 or TRBD2 (6 bases each). CDR3 in amino acids: CASSLGGDITDTQYF. The CDR3 nucleotides read TGCGCCAGCAGCTTAGGCGGGGACATAACAGATACGCAGTATTTT.